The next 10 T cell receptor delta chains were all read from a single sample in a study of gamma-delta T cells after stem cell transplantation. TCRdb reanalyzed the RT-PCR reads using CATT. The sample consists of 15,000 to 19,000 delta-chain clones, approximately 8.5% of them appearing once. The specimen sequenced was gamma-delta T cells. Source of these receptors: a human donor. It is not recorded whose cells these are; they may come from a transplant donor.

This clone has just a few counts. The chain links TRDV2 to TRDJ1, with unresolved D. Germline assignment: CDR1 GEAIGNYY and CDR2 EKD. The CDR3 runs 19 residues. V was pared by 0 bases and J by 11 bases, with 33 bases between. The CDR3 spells CACDTVLAQLCYRIGNLIF. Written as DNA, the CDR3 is TGTGCCTGTGACACCGTTCTGGCTCAGCTGTGTTATAGAATCGGTAACCTCATCTTT.

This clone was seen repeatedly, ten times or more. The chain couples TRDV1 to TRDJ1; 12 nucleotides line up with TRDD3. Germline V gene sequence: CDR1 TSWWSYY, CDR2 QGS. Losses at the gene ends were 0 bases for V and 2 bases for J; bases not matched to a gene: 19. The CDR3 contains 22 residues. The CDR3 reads CALGELRGFLPVLGDTTDKLIF. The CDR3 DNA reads TGTGCTCTTGGGGAACTTCGAGGGTTCCTACCCGTACTGGGGGATACAACCGATAAACTCATCTTT.

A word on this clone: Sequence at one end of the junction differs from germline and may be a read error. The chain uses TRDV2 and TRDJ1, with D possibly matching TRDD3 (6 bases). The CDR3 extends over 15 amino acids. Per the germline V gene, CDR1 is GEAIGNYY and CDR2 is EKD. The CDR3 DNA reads TGTGCCTATGACACCGAACGGGGGGAGACCGATAAACTCATCTTT. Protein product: CAYDTERGETDKLIF.

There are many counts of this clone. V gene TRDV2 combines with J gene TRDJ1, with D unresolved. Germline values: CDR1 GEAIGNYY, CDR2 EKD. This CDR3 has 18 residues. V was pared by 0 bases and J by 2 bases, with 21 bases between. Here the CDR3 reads CACDTLQFQVDPTDKLIF. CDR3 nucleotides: TGTGCCTGTGACACCCTCCAATTCCAGGTGGATCCGACCGATAAACTCATCTTT.

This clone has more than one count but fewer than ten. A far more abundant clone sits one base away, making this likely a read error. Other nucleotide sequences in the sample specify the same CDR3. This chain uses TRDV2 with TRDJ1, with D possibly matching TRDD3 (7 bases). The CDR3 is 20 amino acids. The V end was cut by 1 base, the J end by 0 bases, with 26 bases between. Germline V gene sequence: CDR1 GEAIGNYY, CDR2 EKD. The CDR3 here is CACDTLPSRAGGSYTDKLIF. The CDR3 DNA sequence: TGTGCCTGTGACACTCTACCTTCCAGGGCTGGGGGCTCGTACACCGATAAACTCATCTTT.

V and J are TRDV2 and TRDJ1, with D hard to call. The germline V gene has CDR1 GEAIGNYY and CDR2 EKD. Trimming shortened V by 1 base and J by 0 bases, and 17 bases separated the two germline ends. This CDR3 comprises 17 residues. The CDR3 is CACDTRAEARYTDKLIF. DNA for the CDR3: TGTGCCTGTGACACACGGGCGGAGGCGCGGTACACCGATAAACTCATCTTT.

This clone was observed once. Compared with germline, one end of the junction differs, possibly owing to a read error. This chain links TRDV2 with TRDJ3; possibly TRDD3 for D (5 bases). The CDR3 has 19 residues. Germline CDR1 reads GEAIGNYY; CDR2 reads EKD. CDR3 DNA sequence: TGTGCCTGTGACACCAGGGAGAGTGCGAACTCCTGGGACACCCGGAAAATGATTTTC. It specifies CACDTRESANSWDTRKMIF.

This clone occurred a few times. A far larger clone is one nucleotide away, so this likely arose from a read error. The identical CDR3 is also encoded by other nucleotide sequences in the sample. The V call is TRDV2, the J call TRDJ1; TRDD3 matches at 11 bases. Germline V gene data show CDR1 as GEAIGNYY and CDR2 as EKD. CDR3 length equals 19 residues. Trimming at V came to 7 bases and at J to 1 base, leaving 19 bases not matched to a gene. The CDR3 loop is CACDGLLGDNEVGTDKLIF. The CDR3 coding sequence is TGTGCCTGCGACGGCTTACTGGGGGATAATGAGGTGGGCACCGATAAACTCATCTTT.

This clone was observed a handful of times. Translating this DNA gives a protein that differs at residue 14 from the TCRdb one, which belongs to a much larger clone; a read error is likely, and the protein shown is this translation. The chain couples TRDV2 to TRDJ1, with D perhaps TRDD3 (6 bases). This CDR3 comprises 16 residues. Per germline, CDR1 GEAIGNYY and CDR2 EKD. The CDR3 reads CACDPVNVLGRAKHIF. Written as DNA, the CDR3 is TGTGCCTGTGACCCCGTTAATGTACTGGGAAGAGCCAAACACATCTTT.

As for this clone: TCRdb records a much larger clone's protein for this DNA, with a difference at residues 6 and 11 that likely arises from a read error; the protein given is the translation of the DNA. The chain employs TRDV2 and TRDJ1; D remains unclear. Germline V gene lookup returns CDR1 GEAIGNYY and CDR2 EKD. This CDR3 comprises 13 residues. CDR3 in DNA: TGTGCCTGTGACGCTCTCGGGTTAGATAAACGCATCTTT. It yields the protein CACDALGLDKRIF.